This T cell receptor (beta chain) was sequenced for a study of shared clonotypes between healthy human individuals. Study details: Used for every donor were three CD4 naive, three CD4 memory, two CD8 naive and one CD8 memory plate. General study points: Several donors had 5% to 6% of their naive CD4 clonotypes in common. Generation of non-shared clonotypes was less probable than generation of clonotypes shared by all four donors.

The germline V gene has CDR1 MNHEY and CDR2 SMNVEV (reference sequence). The V end was cut by 4 bases, the J end by 0 bases, with 13 bases between. The CDR3 totals 15 residues. Naive CD8 cells lacked CD45RO and underwent positive selection for CCR7, leaving out terminally differentiated effector memory CD45RA+ cells. Turning to this clone: Its specificity is unknown.

Template for every sorted-subset replicate PCR totaled about 0.2 ug DNA, some 30,000 T cell genomes. Using immunoSEQ multiplex PCR, the repertoire was profiled, and TCRdb retains in-frame clones only, with some absent. The sample shows some 630,000 clones, approximately 96% of them seen only once. This chain connects TRBV27 to TRBJ2-7; perhaps D is TRBD1 or TRBD2 (6 bases each). This sequence originates from a woman in her 30s in good health. The sequenced sample was naive CD8+ T cells sorted from blood. Here the CDR3 DNA reads TGTGCCAGCAGTTGGGGGGCGGCGCGCTCCTACGAGCAGTACTTC. It translates to CASSWGAARSYEQYF.